The T cell receptor (beta chain) under discussion was sequenced for a study of spatial heterogeneity in lung cancer. Study observations and caveats: Relative to follow-up, resection was when ubiquitous expanded tumor TCRs appeared more in blood.

Remarks on this clonotype: Its antigen is undetermined.

Individual TCR cDNA molecules each bore their own unique molecular identifier. One entry per CDR3 protein results from TCRdb running MiXCR on the 5' RACE reads. Of approximately 52,000 distinct CDR3 sequences listed, less than 6% are singletons. Time point: sample taken at primary tumor resection. The input material, whole RNA from tumor, nontumor lung or frozen PBMC, was sequenced unsorted. 72 TRACERx patients with early, untreated non-small cell lung cancer donated samples. The sample consisted of PBMCs, taken at surgery. The source of this sequence is a male donor with early-stage non-small cell lung cancer.

The CDR3 protein is CASRRAGEEQFF. For the CDR3, the DNA is TGCGCCAGCAGACGCGCGGGAGAAGAGCAGTTCTTC. This chain joins TRBV4-3 and TRBJ2-1; 7 bases are shared with TRBD2. With V trimmed by 6 bases and J by 10 bases, 6 bases remained unmatched. The CDR3 is 12 amino acids. The germline CDR1 and CDR2 sequences are LGHNA and YSLEER.